This T cell receptor (beta chain) was identified in a study of blood T cell repertoires in COVID-19. Across the study: Sites in the United States, Italy and Spain provided acute and convalescent COVID-19 samples. The analysed material was cDNA or gDNA that came from T cells, B-cell-depleted T cells, or PBMCs.

In the authors' methods: Reference gene primers were amplified, and this amplification served to estimate nucleated cell counts. Assay used: immunoSEQ multiplex PCR; TCRdb lists only in-frame clones, some missing. V, J and clone size are those of that table, while D and trimming were read from the DNA. The table lists about 170,000 clones, about 85% of them singletons. V shed 0 bases, J shed 8 bases, and the junction held 6 bases outside the gene matches. Germline CDR1 SGDLS, CDR2 YYNGEE. The CDR3 length is 15 residues. The sequenced material came from peripheral blood. This chain uses TRBV9 with TRBJ2-2; TRBD2 agrees at 8 bases. The TCR was taken from a woman aged 80 or over in a cohort sampled during active or convalescent COVID-19. This CDR3 is CASSVAPGGPGELFF. As DNA, the CDR3 is TGTGCCAGCAGCGTAGCTCCGGGGGGGCCAGGGGAGCTGTTTTTT.